The entry below describes one T cell receptor (beta chain). V lost 5 bases to trimming and J lost 7 bases; unmatched junction nucleotides: 5. The germline V gene has CDR1 SGDLS and CDR2 YYNGEE. The CDR3 has 15 residues. This entry belongs to a study of blood T cell repertoires in COVID-19. Study in general: Researchers got acute and convalescent COVID-19 samples from the United States, Italy and Spain. T cells, B-cell-depleted T cells, or PBMCs provided the cDNA or gDNA that served as material.

Original analysis: Amplifying reference gene primers gave estimates of nucleated cell counts. Repertoires were generated with immunoSEQ multiplex PCR, while TCRdb's copy carries only in-frame clones and drops some. V, J and clone size were drawn from that table, and D and trimming were deduced from the DNA. Of 380,000 or so clones in the sample, around 90% were seen once. This receptor was obtained from a man aged 35-49 years with acute or convalescent COVID-19. What was sequenced was peripheral blood. The chain carries TRBV9 and TRBJ2-1, with 14 bases identical to TRBD2. In DNA form, the CDR3 reads TGTGCCAGCAGAGAGGGGACTAGCGGGAGTAATGAGCAGTTCTTC. Translating gives CASREGTSGSNEQFF.